In this sample, the clone carrying this T cell receptor (beta chain) turned up many times. Its antigen is as yet unknown. A modified ARM-PCR protocol with three rounds of nested PCR amplified TCRbeta. TCRdb re-called the multiplex PCR reads with MiXCR, one entry per CDR3 protein. The repertoire holds almost 75,000 distinct CDR3 sequences, less than 75% seen once, with around a quarter in the top ten. The data are from a study of tumor and adjacent non-tumor tissue in lung cancer. Regarding the study as a whole: Higher tumor TCR diversity was associated with shorter survival. Normal lung showed higher cumulative top 100 clone frequency than tumor. Significantly higher TCR diversity was found in tumor than normal lung.

The template was RNA from unsorted bulk tissue. This non-tumor lung sample came from over 3 cm beyond the tumor edge. The TCR was taken from a woman aged 50 to 60 with non-small cell lung cancer. Sequencing used distant non-tumor lung tissue.

DNA of the CDR3: TGCAGCGTTGAAGATTTTAGCGGGCGGGACTATGGCTACACCTTC. Residues: CSVEDFSGRDYGYTF. V is TRBV29-1 and J is TRBJ1-2, with D uncertain. The V end was cut by 0 bases, the J end by 3 bases, with 14 bases between. The CDR3 runs to 15 residues. Per germline, CDR1 SQVTM and CDR2 ANQGSEA.